The 18 T cell receptor beta chains below all came from one sample that was sequenced in a study of cytomegalovirus exposure and HLA in healthy donors. The PCR employed 60 Vbeta primers together with 13 Jbeta primers. Generated by immunoSEQ multiplex PCR, the TCRdb table keeps only in-frame clones and is missing some. This sample has about 130,000 clones, with approximately 85% found just once. The specimen sequenced was PBMCs. These receptors were collected from a boy younger than 18 in good health and CMV-seronegative.

Concerning this clone: Compared with germline, one end of the junction differs, possibly owing to a read error. This sequence joins TRBV5-4 and TRBJ1-2; TRBD1 matches 10 bases. This CDR3 spans 14 amino acids. The germline gives CDR1 SGHNT, CDR2 YYREEE (reference sequence). The CDR3 nucleotides are TGTGCCAGCAGCCCGGGACAGGGGAGGTATGGCTACCCCTTC. Its translation: CASSPGQGRYGYPF.

The chain combines TRBV27 with TRBJ2-7, with 8 bases identical to TRBD2. This CDR3 contains 15 residues. V shed 5 bases, J shed 8 bases, and the junction held 14 bases outside the gene matches. The V gene's germline CDR1 is MNHEY and CDR2 SMNVEV (reference sequence). The CDR3 nucleotides read TGTGCCAGCAGTCACCGCCGAGCGGGAGCCATCCAGCAGTACTTC. Its translation: CASSHRRAGAIQQYF.

V gene TRBV4-3 combines with J gene TRBJ2-7, with a weak D call TRBD2 (6 bases). The germline gives CDR1 LGHNA, CDR2 YSLEER. Trimming took 4 bases from V and 4 from J, leaving 11 bases between them. The CDR3 covers 13 residues. CDR3: CASSPGTQYEQYF. In DNA form, the CDR3 reads TGCGCCAGCAGCCCCGGGACTCAATACGAGCAGTACTTC.

The gene calls are TRBV4-1 and TRBJ2-2; D is unresolved. V was shortened by 2 bases and J by 0 bases, with 16 bases between the two germline ends. The CDR3 spans 18 residues. CDR1 and CDR2 (germline): MGHRA, YSYEKL. CDR3 sequence reads: CASSQFPRESSNTGELFF. As DNA, the CDR3 is TGCGCCAGCAGCCAATTTCCTCGCGAGTCCTCGAACACCGGGGAGCTGTTTTTT.

This sequence joins TRBV9 and TRBJ1-2, with D tentatively TRBD1 (6 bases). Germline CDR1 is SGDLS and CDR2 is YYNGEE. Between the trimmed V and J ends, which lost 4 bases and 4 bases, there was a span of 11 bases. This CDR3 comprises 13 residues. The CDR3 here is CASSLQGSYGYTF. The CDR3 coding sequence is TGTGCCAGCAGCCTACAGGGTAGCTATGGCTACACCTTC.

In this sample, this clone turned up once. V gene TRBV11-2 combines with J gene TRBJ2-7; 10 positions agree with TRBD1. The length of the CDR3 is 15 residues. The germline V gene encodes CDR1 SGHAT and CDR2 FQNNGV. J gave up 4 bases and V 3 bases, and 6 bases lay outside the gene matches. This chain's CDR3 is CASSFTGQGTYEQYF. The CDR3 coding sequence is TGTGCCAGCAGCTTTACGGGACAGGGGACGTACGAGCAGTACTTC.

This chain connects TRBV7-9 to TRBJ2-2; TRBD1 aligns across 10 bases. From germline, CDR1 is SEHNR and CDR2 FQNEAQ (reference sequence). Germline trimming cut 4 bases from V and 7 bases from J; bases unmatched to any gene: 3. This CDR3 has 14 amino acids. The CDR3 spells CASSSGTGVGELFF. For the CDR3, the DNA is TGTGCCAGCAGCTCCGGGACAGGGGTCGGGGAGCTGTTTTTT.

This clone turned up a few times. This chain uses TRBV19 with TRBJ1-2; D is possibly TRBD1 (6 bases). Germline CDR1 is LNHDA and CDR2 is SQIVND (reference sequence). Trimming shortened V by 2 bases and J by 3 bases, and 16 bases separated the two germline ends. The CDR3 has 16 residues. The CDR3: CASSITVRGSDYGYTF. The CDR3 nucleotides read TGTGCCAGTAGTATAACAGTCAGGGGCTCAGACTATGGCTACACCTTC.

This chain links TRBV5-4 with TRBJ2-7; 11 bases map to TRBD2. The CDR3 runs 17 residues. CDR1 SGHNT and CDR2 YYREEE come from the germline V gene (reference sequence). V lost 5 bases to trimming and J lost 0 bases; unmatched junction nucleotides: 10. The CDR3 DNA follows: TGTGCCAGCAGGCCCGGGACTAGCGGAACCTCCTCCTACGAGCAGTACTTC. It encodes CASRPGTSGTSSYEQYF.

J is TRBJ2-7 and V is TRBV7-2; 8 nucleotides align to TRBD2. Germline loops: CDR1 SGHTA, CDR2 FQGNSA. With V trimmed by 4 bases and J by 6 bases, 5 bases remained unmatched. This CDR3 contains 13 residues. This CDR3 reads CASSSGGGTEQYF. As DNA, the CDR3 is TGTGCCAGCAGCTCCGGCGGGGGGACCGAGCAGTACTTC.

The CDR3 coding sequence is TGTGCCAGCAGCCGGACAGGGGGATCACCCCTCCACTTT. Its translation is CASSRTGGSPLHF. J is TRBJ1-6 and V is TRBV11-2; 10 bases are a match to TRBD1. CDR3 length equals 13 residues. Germline V CDR1 and CDR2: SGHAT, FQNNGV. The J segment lost 10 bases and the V segment lost 5 bases, leaving 2 bases of the junction unmatched.

The chain is built from TRBV7-2 and TRBJ2-7, with 11 bases lining up with TRBD1. The CDR3 extends over 16 amino acids. CDR1 is SGHTA, CDR2 FQGNSA, per germline. J lost 6 bases, V lost 1 base, and 8 bases had no gene match. Here the CDR3 reads CASSLERTGGWGEQYF. The CDR3 DNA is TGTGCCAGCAGCTTAGAGCGGACAGGGGGCTGGGGCGAGCAGTACTTC.

The chain joins TRBV4-2 to TRBJ2-1; 8 nucleotides line up with TRBD1. The CDR3 is 14 amino acids. The trim removed 6 bases at V and 4 bases at J, leaving 5 bases unmatched. Germline V gene lookup returns CDR1 LGHNA and CDR2 YNFKEQ. The CDR3 DNA reads as TGTGCCAGCAGTCCGGGACAGGATTACAATGAGCAGTTCTTC. Translated, it gives CASSPGQDYNEQFF.

V usage is TRBV4-2 and J usage is TRBJ1-1; 7 nucleotides match TRBD1. With V trimmed by 0 bases and J by 0 bases, 16 bases remained unmatched. Germline V gene data show CDR1 as LGHNA and CDR2 as YNFKEQ. The CDR3 spans 20 residues. The CDR3 DNA is TGTGCCAGCAGCCAAGATTTGGGTCGCAGGGGGGACTTCATGAACACTGAAGCTTTCTTT. Amino acids: CASSQDLGRRGDFMNTEAFF.

This chain links TRBV19 with TRBJ1-5; D possibly corresponds to TRBD1 (6 bases). The V end was cut by 10 bases, the J end by 4 bases, with 17 bases between. The length of the CDR3 is 14 residues. CDR1 is LNHDA, CDR2 SQIVND, per germline (reference sequence). The CDR3 is CAMPPDRVNQPQHF. The CDR3 region has the DNA TGTGCCATGCCCCCGGACAGAGTGAATCAGCCCCAGCATTTT.

This chain uses TRBV5-4 with TRBJ2-2; the match to TRBD2 covers 10 bases. Per the germline V gene, CDR1 is SGHNT and CDR2 is YYREEE (reference sequence). V lost 4 bases to trimming and J lost 8 bases; unmatched junction nucleotides: 8. This CDR3 comprises 15 residues. The CDR3 region is CASSRVVAGGGELFF. The CDR3, as DNA: TGTGCCAGCAGCCGCGTGGTAGCGGGAGGTGGGGAGCTGTTTTTT.

The chain joins TRBV6-5 to TRBJ2-3; 10 bases map to TRBD1. Germline values: CDR1 MNHEY, CDR2 SVGAGI. The CDR3 runs 15 residues. J was trimmed by 7 bases and V by 2 bases; bases with no gene match: 6. The CDR3 spells CASSYRDRGSYTQYF. In DNA form, the CDR3 reads TGTGCCAGCAGTTACCGGGACAGGGGTTCGTATACGCAGTATTTT.

The chain joins TRBV6-1 to TRBJ1-2; 7 bases match TRBD1. Per the germline V gene, CDR1 is MNHNS and CDR2 is SASEGT. This CDR3 has 12 amino acids. Losses at the gene ends were 3 bases for V and 5 bases for J; bases not matched to a gene: 0. CDR3 nucleotides: TGTGCCAGCAGTGAGACAGGGTATGGCTACACCTTC. Its protein product is CASSETGYGYTF.